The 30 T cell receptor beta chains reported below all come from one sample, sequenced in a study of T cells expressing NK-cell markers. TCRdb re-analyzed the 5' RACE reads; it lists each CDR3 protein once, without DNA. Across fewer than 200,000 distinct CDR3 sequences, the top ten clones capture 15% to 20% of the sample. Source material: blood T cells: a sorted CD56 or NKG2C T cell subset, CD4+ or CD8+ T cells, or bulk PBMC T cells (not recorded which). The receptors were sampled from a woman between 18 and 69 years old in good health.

The CDR3 here is CASSPGRSSYNSPLHF. The gene calls are TRBV28 and TRBJ1-6. This CDR3 region has 16 residues. Per the germline V gene, CDR1 is MDHEN and CDR2 is SYDVKM. Complete variable domain (other parts from reference TRBV28 and TRBJ1-6): DVKVTQSSRYLVKRTGEKVFLECVQDMDHENMFWYRQDPGLGLRLIYFSYDVKMKEKGDIPEGYSVSREKKERFSLILESASTNQTSMYLCASSPGRSSYNSPLHFGNGTRLTVT.

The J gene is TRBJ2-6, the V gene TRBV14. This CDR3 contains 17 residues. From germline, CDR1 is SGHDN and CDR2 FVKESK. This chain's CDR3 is CASSPIHRSSGANVLTF. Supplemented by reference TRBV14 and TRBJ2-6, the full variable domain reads EAGVTQFPSHSVIEKGQTVTLRCDPISGHDNLYWYRRVMGKEIKFLLHFVKESKQDESGMPNNRFLAERTGGTYSTLKVQPAELEDSGVYFCASSPIHRSSGANVLTFGAGSRLTVL.

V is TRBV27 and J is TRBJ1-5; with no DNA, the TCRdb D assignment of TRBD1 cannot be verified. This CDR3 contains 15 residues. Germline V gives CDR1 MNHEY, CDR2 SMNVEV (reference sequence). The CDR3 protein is CASSSGQSSNQPQHF.

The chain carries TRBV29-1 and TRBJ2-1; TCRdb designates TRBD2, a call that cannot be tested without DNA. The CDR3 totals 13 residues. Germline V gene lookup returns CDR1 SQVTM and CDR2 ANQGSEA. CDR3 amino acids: CSVPRGSGGTQFF.

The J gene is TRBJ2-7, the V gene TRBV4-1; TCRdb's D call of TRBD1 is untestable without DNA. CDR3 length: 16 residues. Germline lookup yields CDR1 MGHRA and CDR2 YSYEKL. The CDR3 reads CASSPSGTSLSYEQYF.

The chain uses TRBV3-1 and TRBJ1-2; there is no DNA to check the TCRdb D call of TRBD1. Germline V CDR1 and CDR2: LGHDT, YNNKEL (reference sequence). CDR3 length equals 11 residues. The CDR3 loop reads CASGQNYGYTF.

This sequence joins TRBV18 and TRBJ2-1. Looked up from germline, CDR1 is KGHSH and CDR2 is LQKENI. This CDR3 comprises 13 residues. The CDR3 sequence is CASSPQGWDEQLF.

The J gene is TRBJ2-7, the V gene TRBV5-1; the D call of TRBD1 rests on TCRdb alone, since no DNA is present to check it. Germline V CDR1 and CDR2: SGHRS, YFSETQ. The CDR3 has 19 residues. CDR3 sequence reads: CASSLAPFLKDTRTYEQYF.

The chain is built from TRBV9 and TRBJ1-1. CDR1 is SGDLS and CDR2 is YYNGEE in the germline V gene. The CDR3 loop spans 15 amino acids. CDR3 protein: CASSSPAGWNTEAFF.

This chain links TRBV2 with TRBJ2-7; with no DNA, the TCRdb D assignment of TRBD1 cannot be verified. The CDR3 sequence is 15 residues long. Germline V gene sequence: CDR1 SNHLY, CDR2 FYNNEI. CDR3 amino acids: CASRTETGNSYEQYF.

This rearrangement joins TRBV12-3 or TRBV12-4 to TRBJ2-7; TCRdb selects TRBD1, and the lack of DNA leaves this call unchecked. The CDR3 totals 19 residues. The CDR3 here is CASSPGQRGLALISYEQYF.

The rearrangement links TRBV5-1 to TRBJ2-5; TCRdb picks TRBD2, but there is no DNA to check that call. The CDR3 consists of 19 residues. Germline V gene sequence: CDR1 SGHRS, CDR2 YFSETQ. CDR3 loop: CASSPLGLAGGSVLETQYF.

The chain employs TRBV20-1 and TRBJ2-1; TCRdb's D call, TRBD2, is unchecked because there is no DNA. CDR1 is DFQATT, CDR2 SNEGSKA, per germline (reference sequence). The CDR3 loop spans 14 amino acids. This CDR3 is CSARSGDAYNEQFF.

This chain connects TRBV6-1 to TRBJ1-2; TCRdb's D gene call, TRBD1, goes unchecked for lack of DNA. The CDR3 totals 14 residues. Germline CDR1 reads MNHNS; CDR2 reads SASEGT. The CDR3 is CASSENRGRDGYTF.

The CDR3 sequence: CSAPRSRGTGELFF. The chain links TRBV20-1 to TRBJ2-2; without DNA, the TCRdb call of TRBD1 cannot be checked. The CDR3 is 14 amino acids. Per germline, CDR1 DFQATT and CDR2 SNEGSKA (reference sequence).

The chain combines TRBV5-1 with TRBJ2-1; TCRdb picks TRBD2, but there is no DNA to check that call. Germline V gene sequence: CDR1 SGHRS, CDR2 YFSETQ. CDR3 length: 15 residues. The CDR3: CATSMSGGAFNEQFF.

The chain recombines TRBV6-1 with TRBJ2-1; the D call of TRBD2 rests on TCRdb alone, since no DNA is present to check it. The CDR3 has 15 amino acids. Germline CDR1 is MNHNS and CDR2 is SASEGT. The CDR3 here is CASRPLAGVAPEQFF.

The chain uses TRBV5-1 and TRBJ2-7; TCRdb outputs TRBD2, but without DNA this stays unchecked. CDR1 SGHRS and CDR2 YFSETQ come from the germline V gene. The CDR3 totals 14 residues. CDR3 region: CASSSLAAAYEQYF.

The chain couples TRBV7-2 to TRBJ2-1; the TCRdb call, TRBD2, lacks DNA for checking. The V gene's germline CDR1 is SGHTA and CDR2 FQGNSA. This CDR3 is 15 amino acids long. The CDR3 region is CASSLGLSLLNEQFF. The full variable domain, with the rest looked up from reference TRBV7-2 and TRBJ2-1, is GAGVSQSPSNKVTEKGKDVELRCDPISGHTALYWYRQSLGQGLEFLIYFQGNSAPDKSGLPSDRFSAERTGGSVSTLTIQRTQQEDSAVYLCASSLGLSLLNEQFFGPGTRLTVL.

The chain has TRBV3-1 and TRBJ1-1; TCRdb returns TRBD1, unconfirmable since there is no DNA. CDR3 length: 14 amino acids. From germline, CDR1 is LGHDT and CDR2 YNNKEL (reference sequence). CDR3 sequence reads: CASSHGQGSTEAFF.

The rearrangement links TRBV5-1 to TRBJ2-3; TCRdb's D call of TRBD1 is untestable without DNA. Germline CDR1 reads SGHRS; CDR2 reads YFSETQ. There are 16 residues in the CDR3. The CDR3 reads CASSPVRLLSTDTQYF.

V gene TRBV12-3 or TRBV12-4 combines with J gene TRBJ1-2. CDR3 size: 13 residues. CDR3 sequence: CASGNVRADGYTF.

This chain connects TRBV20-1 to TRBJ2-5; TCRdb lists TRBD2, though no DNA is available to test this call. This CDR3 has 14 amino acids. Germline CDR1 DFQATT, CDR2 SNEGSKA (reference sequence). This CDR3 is CSAQLAGGPRTQYF.

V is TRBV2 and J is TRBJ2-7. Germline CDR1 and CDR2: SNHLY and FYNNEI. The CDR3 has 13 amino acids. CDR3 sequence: CASSVLLQYEQYF. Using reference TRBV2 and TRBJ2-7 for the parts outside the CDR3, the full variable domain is EPEVTQTPSHQVTQMGQEVILRCVPISNHLYFYWYRQILGQKVEFLVSFYNNEISEKSEIFDDQFSVERPDGSNFTLKIRSTKLEDSAMYFCASSVLLQYEQYFGPGTRLTVT.

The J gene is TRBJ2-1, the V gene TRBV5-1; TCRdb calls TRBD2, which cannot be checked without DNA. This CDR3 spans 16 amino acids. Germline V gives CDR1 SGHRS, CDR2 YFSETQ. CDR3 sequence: CASSISGLSSYNEQFF.

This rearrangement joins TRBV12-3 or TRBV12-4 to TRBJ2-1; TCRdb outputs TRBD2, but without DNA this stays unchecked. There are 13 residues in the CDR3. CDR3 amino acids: CASRGAGVGEQFF.

The CDR3 sequence: CASRRDRGGETQYF. This chain uses TRBV5-1 with TRBJ2-5; TCRdb's D call of TRBD1 is untestable without DNA. This CDR3 region has 14 residues. Germline CDR1 reads SGHRS; CDR2 reads YFSETQ.

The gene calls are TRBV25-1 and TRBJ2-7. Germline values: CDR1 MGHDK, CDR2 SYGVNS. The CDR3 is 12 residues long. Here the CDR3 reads CASGDSLYEQYF.

CDR3 sequence: CASSLGPEGTDTQYF. This rearrangement joins TRBV11-2 to TRBJ2-3. CDR1 and CDR2 (germline): SGHAT, FQNNGV. This CDR3 has 15 amino acids.

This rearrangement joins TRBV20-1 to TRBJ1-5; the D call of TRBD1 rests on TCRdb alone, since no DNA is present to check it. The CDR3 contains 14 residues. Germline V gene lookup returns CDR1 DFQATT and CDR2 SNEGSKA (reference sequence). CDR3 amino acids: CSATDRGKGQPQHF.